These 6 T cell receptor beta chains were all obtained from the same sample, sequenced in a study of memory CD4+ T cells and cytomegalovirus serostatus. Sequenced by immunoSEQ multiplex PCR; TCRdb stores in-frame clones only, minus some. The sample lists some 58,000 clones; roughly four fifths were seen once. Single viable CD3+CD4+CD8-CD45RO+ cells were sorted as the memory CD4+ T cells. Material for sequencing was memory CD4+ T cells from blood. Receptors were obtained from an adult in good health and CMV-seronegative.

The chain has TRBV30 and TRBJ1-4; TRBD1 matches 8 bases. CDR1 GTSNPN and CDR2 SVGIG come from the germline V gene (reference sequence). This CDR3 spans 13 amino acids. With V trimmed by 3 bases and J by 4 bases, 1 base remained unmatched. The CDR3 loop is CAWSTGGNEKLFF. The CDR3 DNA reads as TGTGCCTGGAGCACAGGGGGTAATGAAAAACTGTTTTTT.

The rearrangement uses TRBV15 and TRBJ1-1; D gene ambiguous. V was trimmed by 3 bases and J by 3 bases, leaving 8 bases between them. Germline CDR1 is LNHNV and CDR2 is YYDKDF (reference sequence). The CDR3 totals 13 residues. CDR3 sequence: CATSRISHTEAFF. The CDR3 DNA reads TGTGCCACCAGCAGGATCAGTCACACTGAAGCTTTCTTT.

This clone came up many times. The CDR3 coding sequence is TGTGCCTGGAACCCGGGAGGGGAGGGGTACACTGAAGCTTTCTTT. Protein sequence: CAWNPGGEGYTEAFF. This chain joins TRBV30 and TRBJ1-1; possible D gene TRBD1, 5 bases. In germline, CDR1 is GTSNPN, CDR2 SVGIG (reference sequence). The CDR3 is 15 residues long. Trimming removed 4 bases at V and 3 bases at J, with 18 bases between. The whole variable domain, remainder taken from reference TRBV30 and TRBJ1-1, is SQTIHQWPATLVQPVGSPLSLECTVEGTSNPNLYWYRQAAGRGLQLLFYSVGIGQISSEVPQNLSASRPQDRQFILSSKKLLLSDSGFYLCAWNPGGEGYTEAFFGQGTRLTVV.

In this sample, this clone turned up once. The rearrangement links TRBV30 to TRBJ2-7; tentative D call: TRBD2 (6 bases). Trimming shortened V by 3 bases and J by 3 bases, and 12 bases separated the two germline ends. The CDR3 has 13 residues. CDR1 GTSNPN and CDR2 SVGIG come from the germline V gene (reference sequence). The CDR3 is CAWRKGLLYEQYF. The CDR3 DNA is TGTGCCTGGAGGAAGGGACTGCTCTACGAGCAGTACTTC.

The chain employs TRBV19 and TRBJ1-1, with D unclear. The CDR3 has 16 amino acids. Germline CDR1 and CDR2: LNHDA and SQIVND (reference sequence). Trimming removed 5 bases from V and 1 base from J, with 17 bases in between. CDR3 sequence: CASSAHRPGRNTEAFF. In DNA form, the CDR3 reads TGTGCCAGTAGTGCCCACCGTCCAGGACGGAACACTGAAGCTTTCTTT.

The J gene is TRBJ2-7, the V gene TRBV11-2; TRBD1 matches at 8 bases. J was trimmed by 4 bases and V by 3 bases; bases with no gene match: 11. This CDR3 has 16 residues. Germline V lookup: CDR1 SGHAT, CDR2 FQNNGV. In DNA, the CDR3 is TGTGCCAGCAGCTTTCTAGGACAGGGCTCCTCGTACGAGCAGTACTTC. It translates to CASSFLGQGSSYEQYF.